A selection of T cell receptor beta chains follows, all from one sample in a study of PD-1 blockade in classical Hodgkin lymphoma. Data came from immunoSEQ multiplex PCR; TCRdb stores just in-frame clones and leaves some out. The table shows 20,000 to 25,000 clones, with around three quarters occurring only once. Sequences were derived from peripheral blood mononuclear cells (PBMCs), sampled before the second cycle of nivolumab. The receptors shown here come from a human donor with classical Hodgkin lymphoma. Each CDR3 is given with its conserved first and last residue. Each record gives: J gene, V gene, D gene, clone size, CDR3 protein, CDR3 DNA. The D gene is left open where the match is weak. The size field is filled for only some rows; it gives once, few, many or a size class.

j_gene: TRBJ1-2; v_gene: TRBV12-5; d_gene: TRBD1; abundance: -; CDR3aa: CASGFDRGGYTF; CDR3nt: TGTGCTAGTGGTTTTGACAGGGGGGGCTACACCTTC
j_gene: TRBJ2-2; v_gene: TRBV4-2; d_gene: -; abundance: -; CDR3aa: CASSQATGELFF; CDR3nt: TGTGCCAGCAGCCAAGCTACCGGGGAGCTGTTTTTT
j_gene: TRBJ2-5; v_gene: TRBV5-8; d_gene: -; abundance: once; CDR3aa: CASSLGGRIQETQYF; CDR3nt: TGTGCCAGCAGCTTGGGGGGTCGGATCCAAGAGACCCAGTACTTC
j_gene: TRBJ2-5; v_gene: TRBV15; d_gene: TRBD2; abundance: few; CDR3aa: CATSRELAGGGETQYF; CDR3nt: TGTGCCACCAGCAGGGAACTAGCGGGAGGAGGTGAGACCCAGTACTTC
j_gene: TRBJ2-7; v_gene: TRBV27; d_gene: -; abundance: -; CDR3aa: CASSLGPVAYEQYF; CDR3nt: TGTGCCAGCAGTTTAGGCCCGGTCGCCTACGAGCAGTACTTC
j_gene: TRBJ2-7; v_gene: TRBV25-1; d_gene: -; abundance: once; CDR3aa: CASSESLRDSPSYEQYF; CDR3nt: TGTGCCAGCAGTGAGAGCCTCCGGGACTCCCCCTCCTACGAGCAGTACTTC
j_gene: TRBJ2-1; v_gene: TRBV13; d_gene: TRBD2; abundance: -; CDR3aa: CASSRNLRELGRSSYNEQFF; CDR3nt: TGTGCCAGCAGCCGTAACCTGCGGGAGCTCGGTAGGAGCTCCTACAATGAGCAGTTCTTC
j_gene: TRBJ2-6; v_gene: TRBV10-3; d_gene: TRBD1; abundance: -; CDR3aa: CAIRAGQGSSGANVLTF; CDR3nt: TGTGCCATCAGGGCAGGACAGGGCAGCTCTGGGGCCAACGTCCTGACTTTC
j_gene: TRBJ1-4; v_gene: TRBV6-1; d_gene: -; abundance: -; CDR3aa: CASRVTSGFSEKLFF; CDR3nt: TGTGCCAGCAGGGTTACTTCGGGGTTCAGTGAAAAACTGTTTTTT
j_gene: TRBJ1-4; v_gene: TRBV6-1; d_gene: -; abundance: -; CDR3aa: CASSPAWTNEKLFF; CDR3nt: TGTGCCAGCAGCCCCGCCTGGACTAATGAAAAACTGTTTTTT
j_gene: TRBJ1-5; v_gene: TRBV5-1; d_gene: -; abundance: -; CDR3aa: CASSSALVVQRVSWSNQPQHF; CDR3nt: TGCGCCAGCAGCTCCGCCCTTGTAGTGCAAAGGGTGAGCTGGTCCAATCAGCCCCAGCATTTT
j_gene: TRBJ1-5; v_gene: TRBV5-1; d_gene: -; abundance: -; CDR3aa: CASSRLSFDQPQHF; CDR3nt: TGCGCCAGCAGCCGACTGTCGTTCGATCAGCCCCAGCATTTT
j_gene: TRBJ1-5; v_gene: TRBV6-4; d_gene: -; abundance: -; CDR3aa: CASTIMGGAPEQPQHF; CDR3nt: TGTGCCAGCACCATCATGGGGGGGGCACCGGAACAGCCCCAGCATTTT
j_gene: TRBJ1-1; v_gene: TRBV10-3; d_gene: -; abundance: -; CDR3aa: CAISEPTENTEAFF; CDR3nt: TGTGCCATCAGTGAGCCGACAGAGAACACTGAAGCTTTCTTT
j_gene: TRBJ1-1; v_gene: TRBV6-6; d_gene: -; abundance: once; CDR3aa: CASSYLEAFF; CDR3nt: TGTGCCAGCAGTTATCTAGAAGCTTTCTTT
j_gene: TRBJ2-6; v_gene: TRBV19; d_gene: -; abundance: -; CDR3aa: CASISVAGANVLTF; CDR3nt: TGTGCCAGTATTTCAGTTGCTGGGGCCAACGTCCTGACTTTC
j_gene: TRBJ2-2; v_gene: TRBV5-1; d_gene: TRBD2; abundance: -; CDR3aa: CASSSSGGAGELFF; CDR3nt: TGCGCCAGCAGCTCTAGCGGGGGGGCCGGGGAGCTGTTTTTT
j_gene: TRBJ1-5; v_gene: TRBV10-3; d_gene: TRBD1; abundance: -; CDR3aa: CAISPGQGVGQPQHF; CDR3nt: TGTGCCATCAGTCCCGGACAGGGGGTAGGTCAGCCCCAGCATTTT
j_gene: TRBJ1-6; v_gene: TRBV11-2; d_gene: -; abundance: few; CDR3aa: CASSLEFGSPLHF; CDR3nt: TGTGCCAGCAGCTTAGAATTCGGTTCACCCCTCCACTTT
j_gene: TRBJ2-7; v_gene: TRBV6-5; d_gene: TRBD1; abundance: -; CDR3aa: CASRPGTGNYEQYF; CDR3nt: TGTGCCAGCAGACCAGGGACAGGCAACTACGAGCAGTACTTC
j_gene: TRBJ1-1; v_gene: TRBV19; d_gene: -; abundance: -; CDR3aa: CASSAGQNTEAFF; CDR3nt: TGTGCCAGTAGTGCGGGACAGAACACTGAAGCTTTCTTT
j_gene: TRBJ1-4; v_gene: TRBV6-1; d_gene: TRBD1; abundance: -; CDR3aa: CASTDGDRDEKLFF; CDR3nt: TGTGCCAGCACCGATGGGGACAGGGATGAAAAACTGTTTTTT
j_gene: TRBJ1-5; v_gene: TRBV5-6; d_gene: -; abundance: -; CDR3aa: CASSLAPNQPQHF; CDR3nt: TGTGCCAGCAGCTTGGCTCCAAATCAGCCCCAGCATTTT
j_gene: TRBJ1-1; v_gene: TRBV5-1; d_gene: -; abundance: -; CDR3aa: CASSLAGASNTEAFF; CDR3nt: TGCGCCAGCAGCTTGGCCGGGGCGTCGAACACTGAAGCTTTCTTT
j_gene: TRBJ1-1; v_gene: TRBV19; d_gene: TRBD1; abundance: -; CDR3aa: CASRTGGRTEAFF; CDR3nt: TGTGCCTCCCGGACAGGGGGAAGGACTGAAGCTTTCTTT
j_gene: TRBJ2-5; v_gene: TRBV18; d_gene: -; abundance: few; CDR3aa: CASSPPGQGLTQYF; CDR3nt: TGTGCCAGCTCACCCCCGGGGCAAGGGTTGACCCAGTACTTC
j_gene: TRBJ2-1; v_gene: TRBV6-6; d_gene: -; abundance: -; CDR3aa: CASSYNEQFF; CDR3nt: TGTGCCAGCAGTTACAATGAGCAGTTCTTC
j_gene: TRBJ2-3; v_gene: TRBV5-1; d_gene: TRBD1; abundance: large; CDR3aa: CAILRDRGSSTDTQYF; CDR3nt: TGCGCCATTCTTCGGGACAGGGGGTCTAGCACAGATACGCAGTATTTT
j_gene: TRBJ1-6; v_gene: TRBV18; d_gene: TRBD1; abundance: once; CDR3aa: CASSSSGGSSPLHF; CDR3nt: TGTGCCAGCTCATCCTCAGGGGGGAGTTCACCCCTCCACTTT
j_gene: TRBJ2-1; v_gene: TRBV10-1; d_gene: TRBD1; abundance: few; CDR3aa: CADRDPDRFYNEQFF; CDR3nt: TGCGCCGACCGCGACCCGGACAGGTTTTACAATGAGCAGTTCTTC
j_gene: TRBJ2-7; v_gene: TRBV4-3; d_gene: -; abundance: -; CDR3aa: CASSQDWVGNSYEQYF; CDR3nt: TGCGCCAGCAGCCAAGATTGGGTGGGGAACTCCTACGAGCAGTACTTC
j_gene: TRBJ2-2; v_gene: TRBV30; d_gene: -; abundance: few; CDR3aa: CAWSGVSGELFF; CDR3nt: TGTGCCTGGAGTGGGGTTTCCGGGGAGCTGTTTTTT
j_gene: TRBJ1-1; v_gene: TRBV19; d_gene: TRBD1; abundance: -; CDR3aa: CASSLDRGTEAFF; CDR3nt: TGTGCCAGTAGCCTCGACAGGGGCACTGAAGCTTTCTTT
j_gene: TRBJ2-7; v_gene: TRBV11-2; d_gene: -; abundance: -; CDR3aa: CASSLDIGDTYEQYF; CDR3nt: TGTGCCAGCAGCTTAGATATAGGCGACACCTACGAGCAGTACTTC
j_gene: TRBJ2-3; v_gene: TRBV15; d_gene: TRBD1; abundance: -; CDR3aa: CVTSRGRTADSTDTQYF; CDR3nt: TGTGTCACCAGCAGGGGGCGGACAGCGGACAGCACAGATACGCAGTATTTT
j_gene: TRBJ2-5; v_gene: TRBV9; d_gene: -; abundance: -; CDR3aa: CASSAEGRGGVETQYF; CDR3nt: TGTGCCAGCAGCGCCGAGGGCAGGGGAGGGGTGGAGACCCAGTACTTC
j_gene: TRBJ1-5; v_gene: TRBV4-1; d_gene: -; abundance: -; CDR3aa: CASSQGNREGQPQHF; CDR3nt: TGCGCCAGCAGCCAAGGTAACAGGGAGGGTCAGCCCCAGCATTTT
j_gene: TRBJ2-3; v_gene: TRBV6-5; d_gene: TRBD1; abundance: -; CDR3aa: CASSNSGTGSDTQYF; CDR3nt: TGTGCCAGCAGTAATTCCGGGACAGGGTCAGATACGCAGTATTTT
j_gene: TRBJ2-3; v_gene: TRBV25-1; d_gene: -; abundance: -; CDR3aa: CASSTQGKGDTQYF; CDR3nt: TGTGCCAGCAGTACTCAGGGTAAAGGAGATACGCAGTATTTT
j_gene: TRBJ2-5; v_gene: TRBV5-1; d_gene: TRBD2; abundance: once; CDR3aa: CASSLSGGGLETQYF; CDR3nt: TGCGCCAGCAGCTTGAGCGGGGGCGGCTTAGAGACCCAGTACTTC
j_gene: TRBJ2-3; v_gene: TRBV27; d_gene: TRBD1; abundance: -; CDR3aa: CASSSRRQGARTDTQYF; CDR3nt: TGTGCCAGCAGTTCTAGACGACAGGGGGCAAGAACAGATACGCAGTATTTT
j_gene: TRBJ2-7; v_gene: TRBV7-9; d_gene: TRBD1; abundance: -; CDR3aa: CASSLSDRGAYEQYF; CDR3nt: TGTGCCAGCAGCTTGAGCGACAGGGGGGCCTACGAGCAGTACTTC
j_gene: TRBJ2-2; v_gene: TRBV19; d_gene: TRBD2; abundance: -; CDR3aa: CASSAPKLAGGYTGELFF; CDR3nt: TGTGCCAGTAGTGCCCCGAAACTAGCGGGAGGGTACACCGGGGAGCTGTTTTTT
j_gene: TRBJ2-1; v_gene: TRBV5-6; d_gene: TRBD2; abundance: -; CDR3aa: CASSSPTSGSGNEQFF; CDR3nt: TGTGCCAGCAGCTCTCCGACTAGCGGGAGCGGCAATGAGCAGTTCTTC
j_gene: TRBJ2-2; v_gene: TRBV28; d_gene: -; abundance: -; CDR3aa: CASSLWVEGAGELFF; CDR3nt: TGTGCCAGCAGTTTATGGGTGGAGGGAGCCGGGGAGCTGTTTTTT
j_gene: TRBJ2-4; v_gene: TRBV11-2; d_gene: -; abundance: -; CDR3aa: CASSLTKNIQYF; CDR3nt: TGTGCCAGCAGCTTAACCAAAAACATTCAGTACTTC
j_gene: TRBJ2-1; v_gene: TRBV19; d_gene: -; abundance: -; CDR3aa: CASNSYNEQFF; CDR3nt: TGTGCCAGTAATAGCTACAATGAGCAGTTCTTC
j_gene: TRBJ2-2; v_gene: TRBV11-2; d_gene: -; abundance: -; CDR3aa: CASELVGARGTGELFF; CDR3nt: TGTGCCAGCGAACTAGTGGGAGCCCGTGGCACCGGGGAGCTGTTTTTT
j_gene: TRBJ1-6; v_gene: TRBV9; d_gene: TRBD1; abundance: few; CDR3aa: CASSVAGDRADSPLHF; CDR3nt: TGTGCCAGCAGCGTAGCCGGGGACAGGGCTGATTCACCCCTCCACTTT
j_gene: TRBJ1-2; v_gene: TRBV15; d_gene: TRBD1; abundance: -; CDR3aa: CATSKNTGGLLYGYTF; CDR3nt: TGTGCCACCAGCAAAAATACAGGGGGCCTCCTCTATGGCTACACCTTC
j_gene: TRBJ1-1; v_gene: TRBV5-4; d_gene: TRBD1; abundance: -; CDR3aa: CASSQGPQGAAAFF; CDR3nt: TGCGCCAGCAGCCAGGGTCCCCAGGGGGCGGCAGCTTTCTTT
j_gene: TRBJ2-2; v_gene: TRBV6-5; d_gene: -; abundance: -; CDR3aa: CASRRTGELFF; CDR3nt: TGTGCCAGTCGGCGCACCGGGGAGCTGTTTTTT
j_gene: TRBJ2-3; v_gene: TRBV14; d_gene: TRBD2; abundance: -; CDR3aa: CASSPDRRGSLPRYTQYF; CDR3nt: TGTGCCAGCAGCCCAGACCGGCGCGGGAGTCTGCCACGATATACGCAGTATTTT
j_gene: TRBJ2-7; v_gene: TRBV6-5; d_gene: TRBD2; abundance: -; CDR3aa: CASSSLRREFPYEQYF; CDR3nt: TGTGCCAGCAGTTCCCTGCGGCGGGAGTTTCCGTACGAGCAGTACTTC
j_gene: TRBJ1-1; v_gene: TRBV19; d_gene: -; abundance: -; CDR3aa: CASRAGGEGIEAFF; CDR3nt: TGTGCCAGTAGAGCGGGGGGCGAAGGGATTGAAGCTTTCTTT
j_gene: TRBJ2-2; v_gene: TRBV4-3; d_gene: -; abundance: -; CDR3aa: CASSQDGATNTGELFF; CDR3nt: TGCGCCAGCAGCCAAGATGGAGCGACGAACACCGGGGAGCTGTTTTTT
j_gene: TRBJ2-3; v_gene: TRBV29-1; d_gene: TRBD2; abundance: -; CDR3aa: CSQGASGSSTDTQYF; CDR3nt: TGCAGCCAGGGGGCTAGCGGGAGTTCCACAGATACGCAGTATTTT
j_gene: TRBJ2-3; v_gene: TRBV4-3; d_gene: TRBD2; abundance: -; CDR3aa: CASSQEGLAGSTDTQYF; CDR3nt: TGCGCCAGCAGCCAAGAAGGACTAGCGGGAAGCACAGATACGCAGTATTTT
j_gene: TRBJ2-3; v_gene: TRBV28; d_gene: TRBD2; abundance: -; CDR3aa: CASSGGTWLAQYF; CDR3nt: TGTGCCAGCAGCGGGGGGACCTGGTTGGCGCAGTATTTT